This T cell receptor beta chain was observed in a study of beta chain features in type 1 diabetes. Every bit of the isolated RNA underwent reverse transcription, so sequencing read expressed TCRB transcripts. TCRdb's table, derived via immunoSEQ multiplex PCR, lists solely in-frame clones and lacks some. The table has 130,000 to 150,000 clones, just over 9% seen once. The CDR3 covers 16 residues. Trimming pared 0 bases from V and 2 bases from J, leaving 10 bases between. Per the germline V gene, CDR1 is LGHNA and CDR2 is YSLEER. J is TRBJ1-4 and V is TRBV4-3, with D hard to call. Sequencing was performed on central memory CD4+ T cells from blood. This TCR derives from a man between 18 and 29 years old in good health. In nucleotides, the CDR3 is TGCGCCAGCAGCCAAGATCTTGCGGATACTAATGAAAAACTGTTTTTT. Translated: CASSQDLADTNEKLFF.